These T cell receptor beta chains were read from a single sample in a study. Using its own MiXCR run on the RT-PCR reads, TCRdb lists one record per CDR3 protein. The data contain about 680,000 distinct CDR3 sequences, 13% to 15% of them singletons. The sample comprised memory CD4+ T cells from blood. These TCRs come from a female donor in good health, serving as a healthy control. CDR3s include the opening cysteine and the closing phenylalanine or tryptophan. The D gene is left open where the match is weak. Clone size is stated in some rows and not others, as once, few, many or a class when expanded.

clone_size	d_call	j_call	v_call	cdr3_aa	cdr3_nt
-	TRBD2	TRBJ2-7	TRBV3-1	CASSQDGGGSYEQYF	TGTGCCAGCAGCCAAGATGGGGGGGGCTCCTACGAGCAGTACTTC
-	-	TRBJ2-1	TRBV5-1	CASSGGWATYNEQFF	TGCGCCAGCAGCGGGGGTTGGGCCACCTACAATGAGCAGTTCTTC
many	TRBD2	TRBJ2-5	TRBV5-1	CASSTGAGGPETQYF	TGCGCCAGCAGCACGGGAGCGGGAGGGCCAGAGACCCAGTACTTC
-	TRBD2	TRBJ2-6	TRBV6-2/TRBV6-3	CASGPLSGGAAGANVLTF	TGTGCCAGCGGACCCCTTAGCGGGGGGGCGGCGGGGGCCAACGTCCTGACTTTC
many	-	TRBJ2-7	TRBV6-6	CASRSSQLHYEQYF	TGTGCCAGCAGGTCGTCGCAGCTTCACTACGAGCAGTACTTC
-	-	TRBJ2-1	TRBV20-1	CSARDPLRGWYEQFF	TGCAGTGCTAGGGATCCCCTCCGGGGGTGGTATGAGCAGTTCTTC
-	-	TRBJ1-4	TRBV19	CASSRGDSPLGDRLATNEKLFF	TGTGCCAGTAGTAGGGGCGACAGTCCCCTAGGAGACCGTCTTGCAACTAATGAAAAACTGTTTTTT
few	-	TRBJ1-6	TRBV20-1	CSARDPQDSAPLHF	TGCAGTGCTAGAGATCCGCAGGATAGTGCACCCCTCCACTTT
few	TRBD1	TRBJ1-1	TRBV5-1	CASSWGQGIAEAFF	TGCGCCAGCAGCTGGGGACAGGGTATCGCTGAAGCTTTCTTT
few	TRBD2	TRBJ2-2	TRBV4-1	CASSPLPAGGPPGELFF	TGCGCCAGCAGCCCCCTGCCAGCGGGAGGGCCCCCCGGGGAGCTGTTTTTT
-	TRBD2	TRBJ2-7	TRBV20-1	CSARDRVAGYEQYF	TGCAGTGCTAGAGATAGGGTAGCGGGGTACGAGCAGTACTTC
-	TRBD1	TRBJ1-2	TRBV13	CASSYRDRGLDGYTF	TGTGCCAGCAGCTACCGAGACAGGGGGCTCGACGGCTACACCTTC